The clone carrying this TCR beta chain appeared a few times. Its antigen is as yet unknown. J was trimmed by 5 bases and V by 6 bases; bases with no gene match: 9. The CDR3 has 14 amino acids. Per the germline V gene, CDR1 is SQVTM and CDR2 is ANQGSEA. Preparation of the TCRbeta library used unique molecular identifiers. TCRdb recomputed calls from the PCR reads with MiXCR, one row per CDR3 protein. The sample consists of 450,000 to 600,000 distinct CDR3 sequences, 10% to 15% of them appearing once. This specimen belongs to a study of T-cell reconstitution after alpha-beta-depleted transplantation in children. Study-wide findings and caveats: The study reportedly traced alpha-beta T cells about two months after transplant to several hundred expanded graft clones.

The sequence was obtained from a male patient between 5 and 17 years old who had a stem cell transplant for acute myeloid leukemia, so the T cells may come from the graft donor. The sample consisted of PBMCs, mostly from graft donor cells, taken 360 days after TCRalphabeta/CD19-depleted stem cell transplant. The rearrangement joins TRBV29-1 to TRBJ2-3; the match to TRBD1 covers 9 bases. The CDR3 nucleotides are TGCAGCGTGGGACAGGGCCGCGGTGGAGATACGCAGTATTTT. Residues: CSVGQGRGGDTQYF.